The 25 T cell receptor beta chains listed next were all sequenced from one sample in a study of T cells in Graves' hyperthyroidism and ophthalmopathy. What was amplified from RNA transcripts were TCR beta CDR3 regions. HTBI primers drove first-round RT-PCR of the TCR CDR3. TCRdb reprocessed the multiplex PCR reads via MiXCR and lists one record per CDR3 protein. The profile shows some 600,000 distinct CDR3 sequences, approximately 15% of them singletons. The source material was blood. Every receptor here comes from a woman under 40 with Graves' hyperthyroidism that later progressed to Graves' ophthalmopathy.

V is TRBV5-6 and J is TRBJ2-1; D unresolved. This CDR3 is built from 12 residues. V was pared by 2 bases and J by 7 bases, with 7 bases between. Germline CDR1 and CDR2: SGHDT and YYEEEE. CDR3: CASSFSVNEQFF. The CDR3 nucleotides are TGTGCCAGCAGCTTTTCGGTAAATGAGCAGTTCTTC.

In its sample, this clonotype was seen a few times. V is TRBV5-1 and J is TRBJ1-4, with D uncertain. The V gene lost 4 bases and the J gene lost 5 bases, with 12 bases spanning the gap. The CDR3 contains 14 residues. The germline V gene encodes CDR1 SGHRS and CDR2 YFSETQ. CDR3 DNA: TGCGCCAGCAGCCGTGGAGCGGAGAATGAAAAACTGTTTTTT. Protein: CASSRGAENEKLFF.

This clonotype was found many times. This chain joins TRBV5-4 and TRBJ2-7; possible D gene TRBD2, 6 bases. V was clipped by 4 bases and J by 0 bases, with 14 bases between them. The CDR3 spans 15 residues. Germline-derived CDR1 and CDR2 are SGHNT and YYREEE (reference sequence). The chain's CDR3 is CASSGGVAVSYEQYF. The CDR3 DNA sequence: TGTGCCAGCAGCGGAGGGGTGGCGGTCTCCTACGAGCAGTACTTC. The full variable domain, completed using reference TRBV5-4 and TRBJ2-7, is ETGVTQSPTHLIKTRGQQVTLRCSSQSGHNTVSWYQQALGQGPQFIFQYYREEENGRGNFPPRFSGLQFPNYSSELNVNALELDDSALYLCASSGGVAVSYEQYFGPGTRLTVT.

This clonotype was seen a few times. The chain uses TRBV9 and TRBJ1-1; D gene ambiguous. This CDR3 contains 14 residues. Trimming removed 0 bases at V and 0 bases at J, with 6 bases between. Germline V gene data show CDR1 as SGDLS and CDR2 as YYNGEE. This chain's CDR3 is CASSVEPLNTEAFF. The CDR3 coding sequence is TGTGCCAGCAGCGTAGAACCCCTGAACACTGAAGCTTTCTTT.

The gene calls are TRBV3-1 and TRBJ2-7, with 10 bases that match TRBD1. This CDR3 is 15 amino acids long. With 5 bases clipped from V and 5 bases from J, the junction kept 9 bases outside the gene matches. In germline, CDR1 is LGHDT, CDR2 YNNKEL (reference sequence). The DNA for the CDR3 is TGTGCCAGCAGCGCCGCCGGGACAGGGGACCACGAGCAGTACTTC. Its translation is CASSAAGTGDHEQYF.

This clonotype was seen many times. The chain has TRBV7-2 and TRBJ1-6; no clear D gene. Trimming cost V 3 bases and J 0 bases, with 9 bases left between them. The CDR3 is 16 amino acids. The germline V gene has CDR1 SGHTA and CDR2 FQGNSA. CDR3 sequence: CASSFGDSSYNSPLHF. As DNA, the CDR3 is TGTGCCAGCAGCTTCGGTGATAGCTCCTATAATTCACCCCTCCACTTT.

The chain uses TRBV20-1 and TRBJ1-4; D ambiguous. V was pared by 0 bases and J by 6 bases, with 11 bases between. CDR1 and CDR2 (germline): DFQATT, SNEGSKA (reference sequence). The CDR3 contains 14 residues. The CDR3 coding sequence is TGCAGTGCTAGAGATCAGGCAGAATATGAAAAACTGTTTTTT. As protein: CSARDQAEYEKLFF.

This clonotype occurred many times. V gene TRBV12-3 or TRBV12-4 combines with J gene TRBJ2-5; weak D call: TRBD2 (5 bases). CDR3 length: 12 residues. Trimming removed 3 bases from V and 6 bases from J, with 8 bases in between. CDR3 coding DNA: TGTGCCAGCAGTTTTGAGGGAAAGACCCAGTACTTC. Translation gives CASSFEGKTQYF.

This clonotype came up once. This may come from a read error, since a much larger clone is one base off. The gene calls are TRBV30 and TRBJ2-1; 9 nucleotides align to TRBD2. CDR1 and CDR2 from the germline V gene are GTSNPN and SVGIG (reference sequence). V gave up 3 bases and J gave up 2 bases; unmatched junction bases: 2. The CDR3 is 14 residues long. DNA of the CDR3: TGTGCCTGGAGGACTAGCGGCCCCTACAATGAGCAGTTCTTC. Residues: CAWRTSGPYNEQFF.

This clonotype was counted many times. The CDR3 protein is CAWSVQTYTEAFF. DNA for the CDR3: TGTGCCTGGAGTGTACAGACCTACACTGAAGCTTTCTTT. The rearrangement uses TRBV30 and TRBJ1-1; no clear D gene. V was pared by 0 bases and J by 3 bases, with 8 bases between. CDR3 length: 13 amino acids. The germline V gene encodes CDR1 GTSNPN and CDR2 SVGIG (reference sequence).

The table lists this clonotype with a few counts. The V call is TRBV19, the J call TRBJ2-3; D remains ambiguous. This CDR3 comprises 14 residues. In germline, CDR1 is LNHDA, CDR2 SQIVND (reference sequence). V lost 3 bases to trimming and J lost 4 bases, with 11 bases between them. CDR3 residues: CASSISIGADTQYF. Here the CDR3 DNA reads TGTGCCAGTAGTATCAGTATAGGCGCAGATACGCAGTATTTT.

This clonotype has a handful of counts. The chain uses TRBV9 and TRBJ2-3; 14 positions match TRBD2. The germline CDR1 and CDR2 sequences are SGDLS and YYNGEE. The CDR3 consists of 18 residues. V was pared by 3 bases and J by 4 bases, with 10 bases of the junction left unmatched. The CDR3 region is CASSAPGLAGDVPDTQYF. CDR3 in DNA: TGTGCCAGCAGCGCCCCGGGACTAGCGGGGGATGTCCCAGATACGCAGTATTTT.

The rearrangement uses TRBV2 and TRBJ1-5; 10 bases are shared with TRBD1. Losses at the gene ends were 2 bases for V and 0 bases for J; bases not matched to a gene: 10. The CDR3 spans 19 residues. Germline CDR1 SNHLY, CDR2 FYNNEI. CDR3 loop: CASSERDRGVADSNQPQHF. The CDR3 DNA sequence: TGTGCCAGCAGTGAAAGGGACAGGGGCGTGGCGGATAGCAATCAGCCCCAGCATTTT.

This clonotype was recorded at least ten times. The V and J genes are TRBV12-3 or TRBV12-4 and TRBJ1-5; D not resolved. Trimming took 3 bases from V and 9 from J, leaving 15 bases between them. The CDR3 totals 14 residues. CDR3 residues: CASSFGVQDWPQHF. The CDR3 bases are TGTGCCAGCAGTTTCGGCGTCCAGGACTGGCCCCAGCATTTT.

This rearrangement joins TRBV4-2 to TRBJ1-6; no firm D call. This CDR3 spans 14 amino acids. Germline CDR1 LGHNA, CDR2 YNFKEQ. Between the trimmed V and J ends, which lost 4 bases and 8 bases, there was a span of 12 bases. DNA of the CDR3: TGTGCCAGCAGCCGGAAGGTTGAGGATTCACCCCTCCACTTT. Its translation is CASSRKVEDSPLHF.

This clonotype was seen ten or more times. J is TRBJ1-5 and V is TRBV2; possible D gene TRBD1, 5 bases. V lost 6 bases to trimming and J lost 3 bases, with 12 bases between them. The CDR3 runs 14 residues. Germline-derived CDR1 and CDR2 are SNHLY and FYNNEI. The CDR3 sequence is CASSPPTDNQPQHF. The CDR3 DNA sequence: TGTGCCAGCAGCCCTCCGACAGACAATCAGCCCCAGCATTTT. Full variable domain (outside the CDR3, taken from reference TRBV2 and TRBJ1-5): EPEVTQTPSHQVTQMGQEVILRCVPISNHLYFYWYRQILGQKVEFLVSFYNNEISEKSEIFDDQFSVERPDGSNFTLKIRSTKLEDSAMYFCASSPPTDNQPQHFGDGTRLSIL.

This clonotype occurred many times. J is TRBJ2-2 and V is TRBV2; D perhaps matches TRBD2 (6 bases). CDR1 SNHLY and CDR2 FYNNEI come from the germline V gene. The CDR3 extends over 15 amino acids. V lost 4 bases to trimming and J lost 8 bases, with 17 bases between them. CDR3 region: CASSVLAGGEGELFF. The CDR3 DNA sequence: TGTGCCAGCAGTGTACTAGCCGGAGGGGAAGGGGAGCTGTTTTTT.

This clonotype showed up many times. This sequence joins TRBV6-2 or TRBV6-3 and TRBJ2-3; unclear D gene. The length of the CDR3 is 14 residues. The germline gives CDR1 MNHEY, CDR2 SVGEGT. The ends were cut back, 4 bases at V and 4 bases at J, with 12 bases in the middle. CDR3 residues: CASSSVGLADTQYF. In nucleotides, the CDR3 is TGTGCCAGCAGTTCGGTAGGGCTAGCAGATACGCAGTATTTT.

This clonotype was counted many times. The rearrangement links TRBV2 to TRBJ2-1, with TRBD2 matching 13 bases. The V gene end was trimmed by 8 bases and the J gene end by 7 bases; junction bases not matched to a gene: 8. The CDR3 contains 15 residues. CDR1 and CDR2 from the germline V gene are SNHLY and FYNNEI. CDR3 residues: CASGKLAGGFNEQFF. CDR3 in DNA: TGTGCCAGCGGGAAACTAGCGGGAGGGTTTAATGAGCAGTTCTTC.

This clonotype occurred a few times. Sequence at one end of the junction differs from germline and may be a read error. This chain joins TRBV9 and TRBJ1-1; 10 bases match TRBD1. The CDR3 has 15 residues. CDR1 and CDR2 (germline): SGDLS, YYNGEE. The CDR3 DNA reads as TGTGCCAGCAGCGTAGGACAGGGGGCCTACACTAAAGCTTTCTTT. Encoded protein: CASSVGQGAYTKAFF.

In this sample, this clonotype turned up many times. This chain links TRBV20-1 with TRBJ1-4, with 9 bases fitting TRBD1. In germline, CDR1 is DFQATT, CDR2 SNEGSKA (reference sequence). V lost 5 bases and J lost 3; bases outside the gene matches: 7. This CDR3 has 15 amino acids. The CDR3 nucleotides read TGCAGTGCTGGGGGACAGGGCGGGTCTAATGAAAAACTGTTTTTT. This translates into CSAGGQGGSNEKLFF.

This clonotype was found many times. This chain connects TRBV7-3 to TRBJ2-6; no definite D call. Germline assignment: CDR1 SGHTA and CDR2 FQGTGA. This CDR3 region has 14 residues. V was shortened by 4 bases and J by 0 bases, with 4 bases between the two germline ends. The CDR3 region has the DNA TGTGCCAGCAGCTCAACCTCTGGGGCCAACGTCCTGACTTTC. It translates to CASSSTSGANVLTF.

A remark on this clonotype: Just one base apart from a much larger clone, this may be a read error. The chain links TRBV11-2 to TRBJ2-7; a possible D gene is TRBD1 (6 bases). Germline lookup yields CDR1 SGHAT and CDR2 FQNNGV. Trimming cost V 1 base and J 4 bases, with 11 bases left between them. This CDR3 is built from 14 residues. CDR3: CASSLGDTDYEQYF. The CDR3 coding sequence is TGTGCCAGCAGCTTAGGGGACACCGATTACGAGCAGTACTTC.

The V call is TRBV20-1, the J call TRBJ1-6; D is unresolved. The CDR3 is 14 amino acids. V was shortened by 0 bases and J by 9 bases, with 12 bases between the two germline ends. The germline V gene encodes CDR1 DFQATT and CDR2 SNEGSKA (reference sequence). The CDR3 protein is CSARDPRERSPLHF. CDR3 nucleotides: TGCAGTGCTAGAGATCCCCGGGAGCGTTCACCCCTCCACTTT.

This clonotype has a handful of counts. The chain recombines TRBV19 with TRBJ1-5; D remains ambiguous. This CDR3 has 16 amino acids. V lost 5 bases and J 2 bases, leaving 16 bases between the germline ends. CDR1 is LNHDA, CDR2 SQIVND, per germline (reference sequence). The CDR3 region is CASSSLDLPGNQPQHF. Here the CDR3 DNA reads TGTGCCAGTAGTTCCTTAGACCTACCGGGCAATCAGCCCCAGCATTTT. Filled out from reference TRBV19 and TRBJ1-5, the complete variable domain reads DGGITQSPKYLFRKEGQNVTLSCEQNLNHDAMYWYRQDPGQGLRLIYYSQIVNDFQKGDIAEGYSVSREKKESFPLTVTSAQKNPTAFYLCASSSLDLPGNQPQHFGDGTRLSIL.